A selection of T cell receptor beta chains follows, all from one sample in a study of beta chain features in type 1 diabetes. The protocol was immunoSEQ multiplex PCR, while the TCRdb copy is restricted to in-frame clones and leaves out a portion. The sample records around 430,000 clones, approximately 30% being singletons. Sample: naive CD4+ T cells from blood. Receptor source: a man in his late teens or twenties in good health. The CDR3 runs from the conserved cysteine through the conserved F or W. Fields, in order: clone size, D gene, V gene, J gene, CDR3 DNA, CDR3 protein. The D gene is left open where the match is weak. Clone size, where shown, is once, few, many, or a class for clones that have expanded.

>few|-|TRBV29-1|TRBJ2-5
TGCAGCGTTGAGGGGGGGGCGCGGGAGACCCAGTACTTC
CSVEGGARETQYF
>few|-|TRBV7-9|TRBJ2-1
TGTGCCAGCAGCTTGAAGGACTCCTACAATGAGCAGTTCTTC
CASSLKDSYNEQFF
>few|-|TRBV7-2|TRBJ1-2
TGTGCCAGCAGCTTAGCGTTAACTGGCTACACCTTC
CASSLALTGYTF
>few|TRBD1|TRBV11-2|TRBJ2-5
TGTGCCAGCAACCTCCACTCCGGACAGGGCGAAGAGACCCAGTACTTC
CASNLHSGQGEETQYF
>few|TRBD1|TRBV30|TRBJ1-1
TGTGCCTGGAACAGGGGAGGGACTGAAGCTTTCTTT
CAWNRGGTEAFF
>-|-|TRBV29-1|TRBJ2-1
TGCAGCGTTGGCCTATCGTCCCCGAGCTCCTACAATGAGCAGTTCTTC
CSVGLSSPSSYNEQFF
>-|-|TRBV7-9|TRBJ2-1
TGTGCCAGCATCATCCTGGGCACGGGGCAAAACAATGAGCAGTTCTTC
CASIILGTGQNNEQFF
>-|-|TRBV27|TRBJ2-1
TGTGCCAGCAGTTTAAGAGGGGGTGAGCAGTTCTTC
CASSLRGGEQFF
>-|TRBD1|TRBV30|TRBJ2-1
TGTGCCTGGTCGACAGGGCTTGTTTACAATGAGCAGTTCTTC
CAWSTGLVYNEQFF
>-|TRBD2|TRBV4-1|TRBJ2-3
TGCGCCAGCAGCCAAGAAATTGCGGCTAGCGGGAGGCAGGGCACAGATACGCAGTATTTT
CASSQEIAASGRQGTDTQYF
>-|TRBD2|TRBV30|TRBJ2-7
TGTGCCGGCGGGGGCTACGAGCAGTACTTC
CAGGGYEQYF
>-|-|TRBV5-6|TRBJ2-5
TGTGCCAGCAGCGCTGCCGGAGAGACCCAGTACTTC
CASSAAGETQYF
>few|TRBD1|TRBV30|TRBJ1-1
TGTGCCTGGAGCCCAGACAGGGGAACTGAAGCTTTCTTT
CAWSPDRGTEAFF
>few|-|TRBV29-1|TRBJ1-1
TGCAGCGTTGAAAATGTTAGGGAAGCTGAAGCTTTCTTT
CSVENVREAEAFF
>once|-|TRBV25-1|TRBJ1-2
TGTGCCAGCAGTGATTTCGGGACGTCCTCCTTAGGCTATGGCTACACCTTC
CASSDFGTSSLGYGYTF
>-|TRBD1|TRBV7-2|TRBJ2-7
TGTGCCAGCAGCCCCCGGGACAGGGCAGTTTTCGAGCAGTACTTC
CASSPRDRAVFEQYF
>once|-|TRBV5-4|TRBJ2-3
TGTGCCAGCAGCTTGGCCCATCTGAGCACAGATACGCAGTATTTT
CASSLAHLSTDTQYF
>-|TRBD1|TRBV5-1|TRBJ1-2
TGCGCCAGCAGCCCGTATATAGGGCCGGGACAGGGAAGCGGTGGCTACACCTTC
CASSPYIGPGQGSGGYTF
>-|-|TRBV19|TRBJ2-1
TGTGCCAGTAGTATTCGGTCGACGAGCTCCTACAATGAGCAGTTCTTC
CASSIRSTSSYNEQFF
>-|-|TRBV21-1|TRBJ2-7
TGTGCCAGCAGCAAATTAAGGACTAGCTTCTCCTACGAGCAGTACTTC
CASSKLRTSFSYEQYF
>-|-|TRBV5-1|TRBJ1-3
TGCGCCAGCAGCGCCGAGGGAAACACCATATATTTT
CASSAEGNTIYF
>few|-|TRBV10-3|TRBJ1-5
TGTGCCATCAGTGAGTCGGGGACACGGGGTAATCAGCCCCAGCATTTT
CAISESGTRGNQPQHF